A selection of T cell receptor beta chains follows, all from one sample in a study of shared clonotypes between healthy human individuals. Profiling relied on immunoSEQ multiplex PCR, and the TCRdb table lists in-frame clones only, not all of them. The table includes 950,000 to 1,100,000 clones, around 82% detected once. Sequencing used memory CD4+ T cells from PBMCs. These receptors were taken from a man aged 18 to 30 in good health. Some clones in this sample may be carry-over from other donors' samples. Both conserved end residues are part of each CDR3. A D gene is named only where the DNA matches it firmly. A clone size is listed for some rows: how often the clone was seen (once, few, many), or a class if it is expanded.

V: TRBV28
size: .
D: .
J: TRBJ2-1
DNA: TGTGCCAGCAGTCTGGGGTGGTACAATGAGCAGTTCTTC
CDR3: CASSLGWYNEQFF

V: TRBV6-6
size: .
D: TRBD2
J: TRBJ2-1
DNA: TGTGCCAGCACTCGGCCCGGGAGGGCCGACAATGAGCAGTTCTTC
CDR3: CASTRPGRADNEQFF

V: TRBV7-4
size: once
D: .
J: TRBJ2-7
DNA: TGTGCCAGCGCCCTCTATCCCAGACTAGTAACCTACGAGCAGTACTTC
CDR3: CASALYPRLVTYEQYF

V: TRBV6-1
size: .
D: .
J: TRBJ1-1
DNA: TGTGCCAGCAGTGAACGTAGGGGGAAGGCTTTCTTT
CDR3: CASSERRGKAFF

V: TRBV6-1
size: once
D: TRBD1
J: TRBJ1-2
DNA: TGTGCCAGCAGTGAGACAGGGGGCCGCGGCTACACCTTC
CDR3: CASSETGGRGYTF

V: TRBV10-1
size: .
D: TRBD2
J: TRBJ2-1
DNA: TGCGCCAGCAGTACGCCGCGCCCGGGACTAGCGAACAATGAGCAGTTCTTC
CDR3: CASSTPRPGLANNEQFF

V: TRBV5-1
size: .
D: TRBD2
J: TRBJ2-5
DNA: TGCGCCAGCAGCGGGGGGATAGCGGGAGCCCGAGAGACCCAGTACTTC
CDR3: CASSGGIAGARETQYF

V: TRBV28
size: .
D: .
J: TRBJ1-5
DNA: TGTGCCAGCACCTTGGGTATGGGCAGGAGGCATTTT
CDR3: CASTLGMGRRHF

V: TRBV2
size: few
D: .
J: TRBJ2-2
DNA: TGTGCCAGCAGTGTCCTTAACACCGGGGAGCTGTTTTTT
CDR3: CASSVLNTGELFF

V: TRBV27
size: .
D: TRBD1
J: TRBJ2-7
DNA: TGTGCCAGCACCAGGACAGGCGATAACTCCTACGAGCAGTACTTC
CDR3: CASTRTGDNSYEQYF

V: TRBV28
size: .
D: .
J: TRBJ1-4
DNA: TGTGCCAGCAATTCCCGGAGGGGCACCACTAATGAAAAACTGTTTTTT
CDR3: CASNSRRGTTNEKLFF

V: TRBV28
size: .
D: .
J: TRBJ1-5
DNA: TGTGCCAGCAGTTCCCACGGGAATAGCAATCAGCCCCAGCATTTT
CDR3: CASSSHGNSNQPQHF

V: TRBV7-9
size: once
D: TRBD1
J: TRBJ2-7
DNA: TGTGCCAGCAGCTTAGCAGGACAGGGTAGGGACGAGCAGTACTTC
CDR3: CASSLAGQGRDEQYF

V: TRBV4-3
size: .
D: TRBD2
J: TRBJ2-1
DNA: TGCGCCAGCAGCCAAGGGCCGGGACAGGAATCTAGCGGGAGGAGCGGTGAGCAGTTCTTC
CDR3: CASSQGPGQESSGRSGEQFF

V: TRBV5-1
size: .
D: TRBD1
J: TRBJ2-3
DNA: TGCGCCAGCAGCTTAAACAGGGGGTTTACAGATACGCAGTATTTT
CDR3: CASSLNRGFTDTQYF

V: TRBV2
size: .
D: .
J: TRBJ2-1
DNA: TGTGCCAGCAGTCTCCGTGCCGGGGCCATCGATGAGCAGTTCTTC
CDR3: CASSLRAGAIDEQFF

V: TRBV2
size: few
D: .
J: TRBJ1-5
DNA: TGTGCCAGCAGTCCGGGGGCGGGCAATCAGCCCCAGCATTTT
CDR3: CASSPGAGNQPQHF

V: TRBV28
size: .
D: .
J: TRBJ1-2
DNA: TGTGCCAGCAGTTTAATCCCTAACTATGGCTACACCTTC
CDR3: CASSLIPNYGYTF

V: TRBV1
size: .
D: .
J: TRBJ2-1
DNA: TGCACCAGCAGCCATGGGACTAGCGGGAGGGGCCCCTACAATGAGCAGTTCTTC
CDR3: CTSSHGTSGRGPYNEQFF

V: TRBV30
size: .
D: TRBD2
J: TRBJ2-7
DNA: TGTGCCTGCCTTCCACTAGCGGGGGCCGACTACGAGCAGTACTTC
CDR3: CACLPLAGADYEQYF

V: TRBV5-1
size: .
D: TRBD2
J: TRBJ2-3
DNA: TGCGCCAGCAGCTTGGGGACTAGCGGGCTCCTTTGGGGCACAGATACGCAGTATTTT
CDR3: CASSLGTSGLLWGTDTQYF

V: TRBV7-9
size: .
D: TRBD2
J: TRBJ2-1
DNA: TGTGCCAGCAGCTTAGTATGGGGAGCGGGAGGCTACAATGAGCAGTTCTTC
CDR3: CASSLVWGAGGYNEQFF

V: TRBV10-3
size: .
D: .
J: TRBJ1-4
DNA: TGTGCCATCAGTGATTTGGACGTTGGCGAAAAACTGTTTTTT
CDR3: CAISDLDVGEKLFF

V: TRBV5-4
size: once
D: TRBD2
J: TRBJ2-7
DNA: TGTGCCAGCAGCTTGGGAGGGACTAGCGTACGGAACGAGCAGTACTTC
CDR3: CASSLGGTSVRNEQYF

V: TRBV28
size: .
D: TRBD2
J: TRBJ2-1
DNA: TGTGCCAGCACAACTAGCGGGAGGGGGGAGCAGTTCTTC
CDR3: CASTTSGRGEQFF

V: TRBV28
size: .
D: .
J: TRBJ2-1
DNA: TGTGCCAGCAGGTCCGGGGTCAGCTCCTACAATGAGCAGTTCTTC
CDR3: CASRSGVSSYNEQFF

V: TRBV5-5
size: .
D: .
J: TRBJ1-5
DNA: TGTGCCAGCAGCTTGATCGTGCACAATCAGCCCCAGCATTTT
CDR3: CASSLIVHNQPQHF

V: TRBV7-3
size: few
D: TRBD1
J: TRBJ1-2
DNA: TGTGCCAGCAGCGCGGGACAGGGCTATGGCTACACCTTC
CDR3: CASSAGQGYGYTF

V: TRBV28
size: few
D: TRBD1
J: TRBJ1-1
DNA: TGTGCCAGCACCCCGGACAGGGGGGGCACTGAAGCTTTCTTT
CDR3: CASTPDRGGTEAFF